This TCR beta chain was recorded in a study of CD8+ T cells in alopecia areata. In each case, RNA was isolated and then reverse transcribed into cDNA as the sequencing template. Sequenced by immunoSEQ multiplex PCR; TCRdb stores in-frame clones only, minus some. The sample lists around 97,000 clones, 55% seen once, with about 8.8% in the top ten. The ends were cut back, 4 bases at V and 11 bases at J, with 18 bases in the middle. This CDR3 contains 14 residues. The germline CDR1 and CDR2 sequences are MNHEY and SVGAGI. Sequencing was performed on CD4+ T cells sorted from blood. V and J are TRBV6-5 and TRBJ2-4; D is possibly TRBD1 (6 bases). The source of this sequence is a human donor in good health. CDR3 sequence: CASSSVRGSSVQYF. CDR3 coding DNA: TGTGCCAGCAGTTCCGTGAGGGGGTCATCGGTTCAGTACTTC.